These T cell receptor beta chains were read from a single sample in a study of blood T cells in healthy people across ages. TCRdb itself ran the 5' RACE reads through MiXCR, one entry per CDR3 protein. The data contain 550,000 to 800,000 distinct CDR3 sequences, about 34% of them seen just once; the ten biggest clones take up approximately 15%. Material for sequencing was blood. These receptors were taken from a woman of 80 years or more in good health. CDR3s include the opening cysteine and the closing phenylalanine or tryptophan. The D gene is left open where the match is weak. Size is stated for part of the rows, as once, few or many counts, or as a class when the clone is expanded.

13	NA	TRBV30	TRBJ1-4	NA	CASHRVSSEKLFF	TGTGCCTCTCACAGGGTTTCGAGTGAAAAACTGTTTTTT
14	NA	TRBV12-3/TRBV12-4	TRBJ1-2	many	CASSTPGFNYGYTF	TGTGCCAGCAGTACGCCGGGATTCAACTATGGCTACACCTTC
14	NA	TRBV5-1	TRBJ2-3	few	CASSSGQPTDTQYF	TGCGCCAGCAGCTCCGGACAGCCCACAGATACGCAGTATTTT
15	NA	TRBV20-1	TRBJ2-5	few	CSARDLDSSLETQYF	TGCAGTGCTAGAGATTTGGACTCCTCCCTGGAGACCCAGTACTTC
15	NA	TRBV7-3	TRBJ2-1	NA	CASSRLGGAYNEQFF	TGTGCCAGCAGTCGCCTAGGGGGGGCGTACAATGAGCAGTTCTTC
15	TRBD2	TRBV30	TRBJ2-5	few	CAWSYGGGVQETQYF	TGTGCCTGGTCGTACGGTGGGGGGGTCCAAGAGACCCAGTACTTC
14	TRBD1	TRBV12-3/TRBV12-4	TRBJ1-4	few	CASSPGGNDEKLFF	TGTGCCAGCAGCCCAGGGGGGAATGATGAAAAACTGTTTTTT
15	NA	TRBV18	TRBJ2-7	many	CASSPPGDPSYEQYF	TGTGCCAGCTCACCACCGGGGGACCCTTCCTACGAGCAGTACTTC
16	NA	TRBV6-2/TRBV6-3	TRBJ2-3	many	CASSYSAGGSKDTQYF	TGTGCCAGCAGTTACTCGGCAGGTGGGTCCAAAGATACGCAGTATTTT
16	NA	TRBV20-1	TRBJ2-5	many	CSASKMGGEYQETQYF	TGCAGTGCTAGTAAAATGGGCGGAGAGTACCAAGAGACCCAGTACTTC
14	TRBD1	TRBV6-2/TRBV6-3	TRBJ2-7	many	CASSYGGQGVGQYF	TGTGCCAGCAGCTACGGGGGACAGGGGGTCGGGCAGTACTTC
16	NA	TRBV5-4	TRBJ2-6	many	CASSALKGDGANVLTF	TGTGCCAGCAGCGCACTCAAGGGAGATGGGGCCAACGTCCTGACTTTC
15	TRBD1	TRBV6-2/TRBV6-3	TRBJ2-1	NA	CASQLQGRPYNEQFF	TGTGCCAGTCAATTACAGGGGAGACCCTACAATGAGCAGTTCTTC
14	NA	TRBV11-2	TRBJ1-2	few	CASSLFEQGYGYTF	TGTGCCAGCAGCTTATTCGAACAAGGCTATGGCTACACCTTC
16	NA	TRBV7-3	TRBJ2-5	many	CASSLRSWGPQETQYF	TGTGCCAGCAGCTTACGATCCTGGGGTCCTCAAGAGACCCAGTACTTC
14	NA	TRBV20-1	TRBJ2-1	many	CSAKSGGFYNEQFF	TGCAGTGCTAAAAGTGGGGGCTTCTACAATGAGCAGTTCTTC
13	NA	TRBV6-5	TRBJ1-6	many	CASSYLQNSPLHF	TGTGCCAGCAGTTACTTACAGAATTCACCCCTCCACTTT
13	TRBD1	TRBV20-1	TRBJ2-5	many	CSVLGQTQETQYF	TGCAGTGTCTTGGGACAGACACAAGAGACCCAGTACTTC
15	TRBD1	TRBV24-1	TRBJ2-1	many	CATSDPGQGNNEQFF	TGTGCCACCAGCGACCCGGGACAGGGAAACAATGAGCAGTTCTTC
14	TRBD2	TRBV20-1	TRBJ2-3	many	CSATGLPFTDTQYF	TGCAGTGCTACGGGACTACCCTTCACAGATACGCAGTATTTT
16	NA	TRBV5-1	TRBJ2-6	many	CASSLGQSSGANVLTF	TGCGCCAGCAGCTTAGGACAGAGCTCTGGGGCCAACGTCCTGACTTTC
14	NA	TRBV6-1	TRBJ1-6	many	CASSEGAYNSPLHF	TGTGCCAGCAGTGAGGGGGCCTATAATTCACCCCTCCACTTT
12	NA	TRBV25-1	TRBJ1-2	NA	CASSELGGGHTF	TGTGCCAGCAGTGAATTGGGGGGGGGGCACACCTTC
13	NA	TRBV30	TRBJ1-1	NA	CAWSVKGGTEAFF	TGTGCCTGGAGTGTGAAGGGCGGCACTGAAGCTTTCTTT
16	TRBD1	TRBV4-3	TRBJ2-3	few	CASSLRGQGILDTQYF	TGCGCCAGCAGCCTGCGGGGACAGGGTATCTTAGATACGCAGTATTTT
15	NA	TRBV3-1	TRBJ1-5	NA	CASSLGTPGEQPQHF	TGTGCCAGCAGCCTAGGGACGCCAGGTGAGCAGCCCCAGCATTTT
20	TRBD2	TRBV7-8	TRBJ2-5	many	CASSLARSGTSGGAVETQYF	TGTGCCAGCAGCTTAGCACGTTCCGGGACTAGCGGGGGGGCAGTAGAGACCCAGTACTTC
13	NA	TRBV6-5	TRBJ1-5	many	CASSYGSNQPQHF	TGTGCCAGCAGTTACGGGAGCAATCAGCCCCAGCATTTT
15	TRBD2	TRBV10-3	TRBJ2-3	many	CAISELASGADTQYF	TGTGCCATCAGTGAGTTGGCTAGCGGAGCAGATACGCAGTATTTT
12	NA	TRBV2	TRBJ2-5	many	CASNQGQETQYF	TGTGCCAGCAACCAGGGGCAAGAGACCCAGTACTTC
15	NA	TRBV5-1	TRBJ2-1	NA	CATKRATSNYNERFF	TGCGCCACTAAGAGGGCTACCAGCAACTACAATGAGCGGTTCTTC
16	TRBD1	TRBV2	TRBJ2-3	NA	CASSEARGQGQATQYF	TGTGCCAGCAGTGAAGCGCGGGGACAGGGACAGGCTACGCAGTATTTT
11	NA	TRBV20-1	TRBJ2-5	NA	CSAYSRDQKYF	TGCAGTGCTTACTCCCGGGACCAAAAGTACTTC
14	NA	TRBV27	TRBJ1-5	NA	CASSSGFIDQPQHF	TGTGCCAGCAGTTCAGGGTTCATAGATCAGCCCCAGCATTTT
15	TRBD2	TRBV30	TRBJ2-2	many	CAWSPAGGGRGELFF	TGTGCCTGGAGCCCTGCCGGGGGGGGCCGCGGGGAGCTGTTTTTT
15	NA	TRBV18	TRBJ1-1	NA	CASSPIPGTGTEAFF	TGTGCCAGCTCACCAATCCCAGGGACGGGCACTGAAGCTTTCTTT